These 23 T cell receptor beta chains were sequenced from one sample in a study of Graves' ophthalmopathy and Graves' hyperthyroidism. Scientists amplified the TCR beta CDR3 regions from RNA transcripts. HTBI primers primed a first-round RT-PCR, and a second-round multiplex PCR followed. TCRdb re-called the multiplex PCR reads with MiXCR, one entry per CDR3 protein. The sample has roughly 700,000 distinct CDR3 sequences, roughly two fifths seen once. Sequencing was carried out using peripheral blood. The receptors were gathered from an adult man with Graves' ophthalmopathy.

J is TRBJ2-5 and V is TRBV7-9; D is ambiguous. Germline assignment: CDR1 SEHNR and CDR2 FQNEAQ (reference sequence). The CDR3 spans 13 residues. Trimming pared 1 base from V and 7 bases from J, leaving 10 bases between. The CDR3 reads CASSLGAVGTQYF. In DNA, the CDR3 is TGTGCCAGCAGCTTAGGGGCAGTCGGGACCCAGTACTTC. The variable domain in full, with the rest retrieved from reference TRBV7-9 and TRBJ2-5, is DTGVSQNPRHKITKRGQNVTFRCDPISEHNRLYWYRQTLGQGPEFLTYFQNEAQLEKSRLLSDRFSAERPKGSFSTLEIQRTEQGDSAMYLCASSLGAVGTQYFGPGTRLLVL.

Concerning this clonotype itself: Germline and junction disagree at one end, which may indicate a read error. The chain employs TRBV7-9 and TRBJ2-7; TRBD2 matches 10 bases. The CDR3 runs to 15 residues. Germline lookup yields CDR1 SEHNR and CDR2 FQNEAQ (reference sequence). CDR3 nucleotides: TGTGCCAGCAGCTTCACACTAGCGGGACCCTACGAGCGGTACTTC. Translation gives CASSFTLAGPYERYF.

This clonotype occurred many times. The rearrangement links TRBV12-3 or TRBV12-4 to TRBJ1-1; no clear D. V shed 3 bases and J shed 11 bases, with 13 bases lying between them. This CDR3 spans 12 amino acids. DNA for the CDR3: TGTGCCAGCAGTTTCGTTGAACGAGGGGCTTTCTTT. As protein: CASSFVERGAFF.

The chain uses TRBV19 and TRBJ1-1, with 8 nucleotides matching TRBD1. Germline V gene data show CDR1 as LNHDA and CDR2 as SQIVND (reference sequence). J was trimmed by 0 bases and V by 3 bases; bases with no gene match: 6. CDR3 length equals 16 residues. CDR3 region: CASSIGQGGMNTEAFF. As DNA, the CDR3 is TGTGCCAGTAGTATCGGACAGGGAGGAATGAACACTGAAGCTTTCTTT.

The chain employs TRBV19 and TRBJ1-5; D is uncertain. Germline assignment: CDR1 LNHDA and CDR2 SQIVND (reference sequence). CDR3 size: 13 residues. V lost 3 bases, J lost 6 bases, and 9 bases lay in between. The CDR3 nucleotides read TGTGCCAGTAGTATTAAACAGACTCAGCCCCAGCATTTT. Residues: CASSIKQTQPQHF.

Regarding this clonotype: A read error may produce the germline difference seen at one junction end. The chain employs TRBV7-2 and TRBJ2-7; D possibly corresponds to TRBD2 (5 bases). The CDR3 is 16 amino acids. CDR1 and CDR2 from the germline V gene are SGHTA and FQGNSA. The CDR3 sequence: CASSQAASGRSYEQYF. The CDR3 nucleotides are TGCGCCAGCAGCCAAGCGGCATCGGGCCGATCCTACGAGCAGTACTTC.

As to this clonotype: A much larger clone differs by one base, so this may be a read error. The chain combines TRBV15 with TRBJ1-3; D is unclear. V was trimmed by 1 base and J by 3 bases, leaving 4 bases between them. The germline V gene encodes CDR1 LNHNV and CDR2 YYDKDF (reference sequence). This CDR3 contains 13 residues. The CDR3 is CATSRGVGNTIYF. DNA for the CDR3: TGTGCCACCAGCAGAGGGGTTGGAAACACCATATATTTT.

In this sample, this clonotype turned up many times. This chain joins TRBV12-3 or TRBV12-4 and TRBJ1-5; 8 bases align to TRBD1. The CDR3 has 14 amino acids. Trimming at V came to 5 bases and at J to 7 bases, leaving 7 bases not matched to a gene. The CDR3 is CASSLQGAGQPQHF. The CDR3, as DNA: TGTGCCAGCAGTCTCCAGGGGGCGGGACAGCCCCAGCATTTT.

The V gene is TRBV19, the J gene TRBJ2-7; 8 bases agree with TRBD1. The CDR3 runs 14 residues. With V trimmed by 6 bases and J by 6 bases, 10 bases remained unmatched. Germline V gives CDR1 LNHDA, CDR2 SQIVND (reference sequence). The CDR3 sequence is CASSPRAGGGEQYF. DNA for the CDR3: TGTGCCAGTAGCCCGAGGGCAGGGGGCGGCGAGCAGTACTTC.

The CDR3, as DNA: TGTGCCAGCAGCTTGCTAATCGGTGGGCAAGAGACCCAGTACTTC. It specifies CASSLLIGGQETQYF. The genes are TRBV5-5 and TRBJ2-5; no clear D gene. Germline assignment: CDR1 SGHKS and CDR2 YYEKEE (reference sequence). V lost 1 base and J lost 2, with 12 bases in between. CDR3 length: 15 amino acids.

This chain links TRBV25-1 with TRBJ2-2, with D possibly matching TRBD2 (5 bases). With 8 bases removed from V and 6 bases from J, the gap between germline ends came to 10 bases. The V gene's germline CDR1 is MGHDK and CDR2 SYGVNS. CDR3 length: 12 amino acids. Here the CDR3 reads CASLANSGELFF. Written as DNA, the CDR3 is TGTGCCAGCTTAGCGAATTCCGGGGAGCTGTTTTTT.

This clonotype has just a few counts. This sequence joins TRBV2 and TRBJ2-7; D gene uncertain. The CDR3 has 15 residues. Germline V CDR1 and CDR2: SNHLY, FYNNEI. V was cut by 5 bases and J by 2 bases, with 16 bases left in between. In DNA, the CDR3 is TGTGCCAGCAGTTACTTAGCTAGGGAACCCTACGAGCAGTACTTC. Translated, it gives CASSYLAREPYEQYF. Drawing the rest from reference TRBV2 and TRBJ2-7, the complete variable domain is EPEVTQTPSHQVTQMGQEVILRCVPISNHLYFYWYRQILGQKVEFLVSFYNNEISEKSEIFDDQFSVERPDGSNFTLKIRSTKLEDSAMYFCASSYLAREPYEQYFGPGTRLTVT.

This clonotype was counted ten times or more. The J gene is TRBJ1-2, the V gene TRBV2; D may be TRBD1 (5 bases). The CDR3 spans 11 residues. The V gene's germline CDR1 is SNHLY and CDR2 FYNNEI. V shed 7 bases and J shed 8 bases, with 11 bases lying between them. DNA of the CDR3: TGTGCCAGCAAGGCAGGGCAAGGCTACACCTTC. Translating it yields CASKAGQGYTF.

The V gene is TRBV10-2, the J gene TRBJ1-6; maybe TRBD1 (6 bases). CDR3 length equals 14 residues. The germline V gene has CDR1 WSHSY and CDR2 SAAADI. V was shortened by 2 bases and J by 5 bases, with 7 bases between the two germline ends. The CDR3 DNA follows: TGCGCCAGCAGTGAGCACAGGGATAATTCACCCCTCCACTTT. Its translation: CASSEHRDNSPLHF.

There are many counts of this clonotype. This chain links TRBV2 with TRBJ1-1, with TRBD1 matching 8 bases. The germline gives CDR1 SNHLY, CDR2 FYNNEI. CDR3 size: 12 residues. Trimming cost V 6 bases and J 11 bases; bases outside gene matches: 8. CDR3: CASSDRGFEAFF. The CDR3 coding sequence is TGTGCCAGCAGCGACAGGGGATTTGAGGCTTTCTTT.

The J gene is TRBJ2-2, the V gene TRBV11-1; D not resolved. Deletions cut 0 bases from V and 0 bases from J, with 11 bases between. The length of the CDR3 is 17 residues. Per germline, CDR1 SGHAT and CDR2 FQDESV (reference sequence). The CDR3: CASSLATRIANTGELFF. Here the CDR3 DNA reads TGTGCCAGCAGCTTAGCCACGCGGATCGCGAACACCGGGGAGCTGTTTTTT.

This sequence joins TRBV7-8 and TRBJ2-7; the D gene could be TRBD1 or TRBD2 (5 bases each). Germline CDR1 and CDR2: SGHVS and FQNEAQ. The ends were cut back, 5 bases at V and 2 bases at J, with 25 bases in the middle. The CDR3 has 18 amino acids. The CDR3 region is CASSTPQGEGTATYEQYF. In DNA form, the CDR3 reads TGTGCCAGCAGCACCCCCCAGGGAGAGGGCACTGCGACCTACGAGCAGTACTTC.

V is TRBV10-2 and J is TRBJ2-7; TRBD1 aligns across 8 bases. Germline values: CDR1 WSHSY, CDR2 SAAADI. J gave up 1 base and V 7 bases, and 3 bases lay outside the gene matches. This CDR3 has 13 residues. The CDR3 sequence: CASTDRASYEQYF. The CDR3 nucleotides are TGCGCCAGCACGGACAGGGCGTCCTACGAGCAGTACTTC.

This clonotype was recorded many times. This chain connects TRBV7-2 to TRBJ2-5, with D possibly TRBD2 on 5 matching bases. Trimming left V 7 bases short and J 6 bases short, with 12 bases between. The germline gives CDR1 SGHTA, CDR2 FQGNSA. The CDR3 sequence is 12 residues long. CDR3 bases: TGTGCCAGCACTTCCCGAGGGAAGACCCAGTACTTC. Residues: CASTSRGKTQYF.

The chain couples TRBV29-1 to TRBJ2-5; D might be TRBD2 (5 bases). V gave up 6 bases and J gave up 9 bases, with 17 bases separating them. CDR1 and CDR2 (germline): SQVTM, ANQGSEA. The CDR3 extends over 12 amino acids. CDR3 sequence reads: CSVGGPNQPQYF. CDR3 nucleotides: TGCAGCGTCGGAGGTCCAAATCAGCCCCAGTACTTC. Together with reference TRBV29-1 and TRBJ2-5, the CDR3 gives the full variable domain: SAVISQKPSRDICQRGTSLTIQCQVDSQVTMMFWYRQQPGQSLTLIATANQGSEATYESGFVIDKFPISRPNLTFSTLTVSNMSPEDSSIYLCSVGGPNQPQYFGPGTRLLVL.

This clonotype was picked up a small number of times. The chain uses TRBV29-1 and TRBJ2-7; D gene ambiguous. Between the trimmed V and J ends, which lost 2 bases and 3 bases, there was a span of 5 bases. Germline V CDR1 and CDR2: SQVTM, ANQGSEA. The CDR3 contains 11 residues. Written as DNA, the CDR3 is TGCAGCGTTGAATTAAACTACGAGCAGTACTTC. This encodes CSVELNYEQYF.

This clonotype was seen ten or more times. This chain connects TRBV15 to TRBJ1-5, with D possibly TRBD1 on 5 matching bases. The CDR3 contains 14 residues. Germline CDR1 reads LNHNV; CDR2 reads YYDKDF (reference sequence). The V end was cut by 6 bases, the J end by 3 bases, with 12 bases between. CDR3 amino acids: CATREGLLNQPQHF. The CDR3 coding sequence is TGTGCCACCAGGGAGGGACTGCTCAATCAGCCCCAGCATTTT.

Note on this clonotype: A much larger clone lies a single base off, so this may be a read error. This chain connects TRBV7-2 to TRBJ1-2, with unresolved D. Germline V gene sequence: CDR1 SGHTA, CDR2 FQGNSA. Trimming cost V 8 bases and J 5 bases, with 21 bases left between them. The CDR3 spans 15 residues. The CDR3 DNA follows: TGTGCCAGCGGCCCCTCACTCGGGCACGGATATGGCTACACCTTC. Residues: CASGPSLGHGYGYTF. Combining the CDR3 with reference TRBV7-2 and TRBJ1-2 gives the whole variable domain GAGVSQSPSNKVTEKGKDVELRCDPISGHTALYWYRQSLGQGLEFLIYFQGNSAPDKSGLPSDRFSAERTGGSVSTLTIQRTQQEDSAVYLCASGPSLGHGYGYTFGSGTRLTVV.